The 8 T cell receptor beta chains presented below share a single source sample, sequenced in a study of PD-1 blockade in mismatch repair-deficient tumors. Assay: immunoSEQ multiplex PCR; the TCRdb copy retains only in-frame clones and omits some. The table has fewer than 50,000 clones, roughly 77% seen once. Here the sequenced sample was peripheral blood, taken 4 weeks after starting pembrolizumab. These receptors came from an adult with mismatch repair-deficient cancer.

V usage is TRBV7-8 and J usage is TRBJ2-3; 10 bases line up with TRBD2. CDR1 is SGHVS, CDR2 FQNEAQ, per germline. V lost 5 bases, J lost 6 bases, and 20 bases stayed unmatched. This CDR3 spans 19 amino acids. The CDR3 loop is CASSQGLVAGGRLGDTQYF. The CDR3 DNA is TGTGCCAGCAGCCAGGGACTAGTAGCGGGAGGCCGCCTCGGGGATACGCAGTATTTT.

This clone was recorded a few times. The V and J genes are TRBV19 and TRBJ2-2; D possibly corresponds to TRBD1 (5 bases). Germline assignment: CDR1 LNHDA and CDR2 SQIVND (reference sequence). The CDR3 is 16 residues long. V was pared by 5 bases and J by 2 bases, with 15 bases between. As DNA, the CDR3 is TGTGCCAGTAGTTCCCCCAGACAGACTAACACCGGGGAGCTGTTTTTT. Encoded protein: CASSSPRQTNTGELFF.

The rearrangement joins TRBV28 to TRBJ2-5, with TRBD2 identical over 10 bases. The V gene end was trimmed by 5 bases and the J gene end by 3 bases; junction bases not matched to a gene: 6. CDR1 is MDHEN, CDR2 SYDVKM, per germline. This CDR3 has 15 amino acids. The CDR3 DNA reads as TGTGCCAGCAGTCCCCGCCTAGCGGGAGAAGAGACCCAGTACTTC. This translates into CASSPRLAGEETQYF. Supplemented by reference TRBV28 and TRBJ2-5, the full variable domain reads DVKVTQSSRYLVKRTGEKVFLECVQDMDHENMFWYRQDPGLGLRLIYFSYDVKMKEKGDIPEGYSVSREKKERFSLILESASTNQTSMYLCASSPRLAGEETQYFGPGTRLLVL.

The rearrangement uses TRBV5-1 and TRBJ1-2; 11 nucleotides match TRBD1. The CDR3 covers 15 residues. CDR1 and CDR2 from the germline V gene are SGHRS and YFSETQ. V lost 5 bases, J lost 8 bases, and 11 bases stayed unmatched. The CDR3 loop is CASRFRTGGAGGYTF. CDR3 sequence (DNA): TGCGCCAGCAGATTTCGGACAGGGGGCGCGGGCGGCTACACCTTC.

J is TRBJ1-1 and V is TRBV6-5, with 10 bases aligning to TRBD1. From germline, CDR1 is MNHEY and CDR2 SVGAGI. V dropped 0 bases and J dropped 4; count of bases not matched to a gene: 5. The CDR3 has 16 residues. The CDR3 nucleotides are TGTGCCAGCAGTTACTCATGGGACAGGGGTTTCACTGAAGCTTTCTTT. Translating gives CASSYSWDRGFTEAFF.

The chain links TRBV27 to TRBJ2-7, with D tentatively TRBD1 or TRBD2 (5 bases each). The germline V gene encodes CDR1 MNHEY and CDR2 SMNVEV (reference sequence). CDR3 length equals 13 residues. V was pared by 6 bases and J by 4 bases, with 13 bases between. CDR3 loop: CASSPIGEYEQYF. CDR3 in DNA: TGTGCCAGCAGCCCTATAGGGGAGTACGAGCAGTACTTC.

This chain uses TRBV7-8 with TRBJ1-4; D gene ambiguous. V lost 5 bases to trimming and J lost 4 bases, with 17 bases between them. This CDR3 is 16 amino acids long. CDR1 and CDR2 from the germline V gene are SGHVS and FQNEAQ. Written as DNA, the CDR3 is TGTGCCAGCAGCCTAGGGTGGAGGGCTAGTAATGAAAAACTGTTTTTT. Translating it yields CASSLGWRASNEKLFF.

This clone was observed once. This rearrangement joins TRBV7-2 to TRBJ2-6; D perhaps matches TRBD1 (5 bases). The CDR3 length is 16 residues. CDR1 and CDR2 from the germline V gene are SGHTA and FQGNSA. With 3 bases removed from V and 1 base from J, the gap between germline ends came to 10 bases. DNA for the CDR3: TGTGCCAGCAGCTTGGGCCAGGGTTCTGGGGCCAACGTCCTGACTTTC. It is translated as CASSLGQGSGANVLTF.